The rows below give T cell receptor beta chains drawn from one sample of a study of shared clonotypes between healthy human individuals. The table came from immunoSEQ multiplex PCR; TCRdb's copy has only in-frame clones and leaves some out. The repertoire has roughly 1,100,000 clones, roughly 80% of them found once; the top ten carry about 1.4%. Input material: memory CD4+ T cells sorted from blood. The origin of the receptors is a man aged 18 to 29 in good health. CDR3s include the opening cysteine and the closing phenylalanine or tryptophan. A D gene is named only where the DNA matches it firmly. A row's size may be missing; if present it is once, few, many or a size class.

TRBV14	16	TRBJ2-2	NA	NA	CASSQIRPGGSGELFF	TGTGCCAGCAGCCAGATAAGACCCGGGGGATCCGGGGAGCTGTTTTTT
TRBV15	14	TRBJ1-1	NA	once	CATSRGGKNTEAFF	TGTGCCACCAGCAGAGGGGGGAAAAACACTGAAGCTTTCTTT
TRBV10-3	14	TRBJ1-5	TRBD1	NA	CAISDTGGDQPQHF	TGTGCCATCAGCGATACAGGGGGCGATCAGCCCCAGCATTTT
TRBV9	14	TRBJ2-7	NA	NA	CASSVGEIGHEQYF	TGTGCCAGCAGCGTAGGGGAGATTGGCCACGAGCAGTACTTC
TRBV11-2	16	TRBJ1-2	NA	few	CASSNPRVGGHYGYTF	TGTGCCAGCAGCAACCCTAGAGTGGGGGGCCACTATGGCTACACCTTC
TRBV19	15	TRBJ2-2	TRBD1	NA	CASSISTGYTGELFF	TGTGCCAGTAGTATATCGACAGGGTACACCGGGGAGCTGTTTTTT
TRBV6-6	13	TRBJ1-5	TRBD1	NA	CANSGTVNQPQHF	TGTGCCAACTCCGGGACAGTTAATCAGCCCCAGCATTTT
TRBV2	12	TRBJ2-2	NA	NA	CASSGVAGELFF	TGTGCCAGCAGTGGGGTGGCCGGGGAGCTGTTTTTT
TRBV27	14	TRBJ1-1	NA	NA	CASSSWGMNTEAFF	TGTGCCAGCAGTTCATGGGGGATGAACACTGAAGCTTTCTTT
TRBV18	14	TRBJ1-1	NA	NA	CASSPSQGNTEAFF	TGTGCCAGCTCACCGTCTCAGGGGAACACTGAAGCTTTCTTT
TRBV11-2	17	TRBJ2-5	NA	NA	CASSQNGRGFSKETQYF	TGTGCCAGCAGCCAAAACGGTAGAGGGTTTTCGAAGGAGACCCAGTACTTC
TRBV20-1	11	TRBJ2-3	NA	NA	CSASAADTQYF	TGCAGTGCTTCGGCAGCAGATACGCAGTATTTT
TRBV7-2	16	TRBJ1-5	TRBD1	NA	CASSQPGGLGNQPQHF	TGTGCCAGCAGCCAACCAGGGGGCCTGGGCAATCAGCCCCAGCATTTT
TRBV29-1	17	TRBJ2-1	TRBD2	NA	CSVEVSGSMVSYNEQFF	TGCAGCGTTGAAGTGAGCGGGAGTATGGTCTCCTACAATGAGCAGTTCTTC
TRBV11-3	15	TRBJ2-2	TRBD2	NA	CASSSRGGQTGELFF	TGTGCCAGCAGCTCACGCGGGGGTCAGACCGGGGAGCTGTTTTTT
TRBV5-1	13	TRBJ1-6	NA	NA	CASGVGEGSPLHF	TGCGCCAGCGGAGTGGGGGAGGGGTCACCCCTCCACTTT
TRBV11-2	15	TRBJ2-7	NA	NA	CASSYWGFESYEQYF	TGTGCCAGCAGCTATTGGGGTTTTGAGTCCTACGAGCAGTACTTC
TRBV7-8	15	TRBJ2-3	NA	NA	CASSLARELTDTQYF	TGTGCCAGCAGCTTAGCCCGGGAGCTCACAGATACGCAGTATTTT
TRBV19	17	TRBJ1-6	NA	NA	CASSTYSRTDYNSPLHF	TGTGCCAGTAGTACCTACTCTAGGACAGACTATAATTCACCCCTCCACTTT
TRBV6-1	14	TRBJ1-5	NA	NA	CASSELDEYQPQHF	TGTGCCAGCAGTGAACTCGACGAGTATCAGCCCCAGCATTTT
TRBV5-4	12	TRBJ2-2	NA	NA	CASSVNTGELFF	TGTGCCAGCAGCGTGAACACCGGGGAGCTGTTTTTT
TRBV9	15	TRBJ1-2	TRBD1	NA	CASSVGAGGEGGYTF	TGTGCCAGCAGCGTGGGTGCAGGGGGCGAGGGTGGCTACACCTTC
TRBV10-3	15	TRBJ2-7	TRBD1	NA	CAISESVQGADEQYF	TGTGCCATCAGTGAGTCGGTACAGGGGGCTGACGAGCAGTACTTC
TRBV5-1	14	TRBJ2-1	NA	few	CASGAGPRVNEQFF	TGCGCCAGTGGCGCCGGGCCGAGGGTGAATGAGCAGTTCTTC
TRBV6-5	15	TRBJ1-3	NA	NA	CASSYLPGSGNTIYF	TGTGCCAGCAGTTACTTACCAGGCTCTGGAAACACCATATATTTT
TRBV2	15	TRBJ2-2	NA	few	CASKGDRGFTGELFF	TGTGCCAGCAAAGGTGACCGGGGCTTCACCGGGGAGCTGTTTTTT
TRBV14	13	TRBJ2-6	NA	NA	CASSQAGANVLTF	TGTGCCAGCAGCCAAGCTGGGGCCAACGTCCTGACTTTC
TRBV10-3	13	TRBJ2-1	TRBD2	NA	CAISLREGNEQFF	TGTGCCATCTCCCTGCGGGAGGGTAATGAGCAGTTCTTC
TRBV6-5	12	TRBJ2-3	NA	once	CASRRGGDTQYF	TGTGCCAGCAGGCGCGGAGGAGATACGCAGTATTTT
TRBV19	14	TRBJ1-1	NA	NA	CASSIGRHDTEAFF	TGTGCCAGTAGTATAGGGCGACATGACACTGAAGCTTTCTTT
TRBV29-1	13	TRBJ2-3	NA	once	CSVEDPSTDTQYF	TGCAGCGTTGAAGACCCTAGCACAGATACGCAGTATTTT
TRBV5-1	11	TRBJ2-3	NA	NA	CASSSADTQYF	TGCGCCAGCAGTTCCGCAGATACGCAGTATTTT
TRBV7-2	13	TRBJ1-5	NA	few	CASSAHSNQPQHF	TGTGCCAGCAGTGCCCATAGCAATCAGCCCCAGCATTTT
TRBV5-6	14	TRBJ2-5	NA	NA	CASSLWLDQETQYF	TGTGCCAGCAGCTTGTGGTTAGACCAAGAGACCCAGTACTTC
TRBV4-2	15	TRBJ2-7	NA	few	CASSGTGVSSYEQYF	TGTGCCAGCAGCGGAACAGGAGTAAGCTCCTACGAGCAGTACTTC
TRBV27	18	TRBJ2-7	TRBD2	NA	CASSFSGLAGDRSYEQYF	TGTGCCAGCAGTTTTTCAGGACTAGCGGGAGACCGCTCCTACGAGCAGTACTTC
TRBV7-2	14	TRBJ2-3	NA	NA	CASSPHLPPDTQYF	TGTGCCAGCAGCCCACACCTACCGCCAGATACGCAGTATTTT